The present TCR beta chain was sequenced within a study of shared clonotypes between healthy human individuals. V lost 4 bases and J lost 0, with 7 bases in between. This CDR3 is built from 13 residues. Germline CDR1 SGHNT, CDR2 YYREEE (reference sequence). Repertoires were generated with immunoSEQ multiplex PCR, while TCRdb's copy carries only in-frame clones and drops some. This sample has fewer than 600,000 clones; around 79% occur once, and the top ten carry roughly 13%. The rearrangement links TRBV5-4 to TRBJ1-2, with unresolved D. This TCR was sampled from a woman between 40 and 50 years old in good health. Some clones in this sample may be carry-over from other donors' samples. Sequences were obtained from PBMCs. CDR3: CASSMDSNYGYTF. CDR3 nucleotide sequence: TGTGCCAGCAGCATGGATTCTAACTATGGCTACACCTTC.